This T cell receptor (beta chain) was captured in a study of Ad26.COV2.S vaccination and SARS-CoV-2 variants. Findings of the study overall: Following vaccination, spike-specific CD8+ and CD4+ T cell responses reportedly exhibited substantial breadth.

Treatment noted: around 19 received Ad26.COV2.S at low or high dose, single or two shots; roughly five received placebo; per-sample allocation not given. The investigators took samples on day 63 after the first vaccine or placebo injection. An Ad26 vector expressing Wuhan-strain SARS-CoV-2 spike served as the vaccine. About this clone: What it binds is not known.

TCRdb keeps only in-frame clones here, not all; method: immunoSEQ multiplex PCR. The sample yields 300,000 to 400,000 clones, approximately 87% seen once. The sequence derives from a person aged 18-60 years who received the Ad26.COV2.S COVID-19 vaccine or a placebo. This material consisted of peripheral blood, taken in a trial of Ad26.COV2.S vaccine versus placebo.

CDR3 region: CATSRGIPPGGGEETQYF. CDR3 in DNA: TGTGCCACCAGCAGGGGAATTCCTCCGGGAGGGGGGGAAGAGACCCAGTACTTC. This chain links TRBV15 with TRBJ2-5; TRBD2 agrees at 8 bases. V lost 3 bases and J lost 3; bases outside the gene matches: 15. The CDR3 is 18 amino acids. Per the germline V gene, CDR1 is LNHNV and CDR2 is YYDKDF (reference sequence).